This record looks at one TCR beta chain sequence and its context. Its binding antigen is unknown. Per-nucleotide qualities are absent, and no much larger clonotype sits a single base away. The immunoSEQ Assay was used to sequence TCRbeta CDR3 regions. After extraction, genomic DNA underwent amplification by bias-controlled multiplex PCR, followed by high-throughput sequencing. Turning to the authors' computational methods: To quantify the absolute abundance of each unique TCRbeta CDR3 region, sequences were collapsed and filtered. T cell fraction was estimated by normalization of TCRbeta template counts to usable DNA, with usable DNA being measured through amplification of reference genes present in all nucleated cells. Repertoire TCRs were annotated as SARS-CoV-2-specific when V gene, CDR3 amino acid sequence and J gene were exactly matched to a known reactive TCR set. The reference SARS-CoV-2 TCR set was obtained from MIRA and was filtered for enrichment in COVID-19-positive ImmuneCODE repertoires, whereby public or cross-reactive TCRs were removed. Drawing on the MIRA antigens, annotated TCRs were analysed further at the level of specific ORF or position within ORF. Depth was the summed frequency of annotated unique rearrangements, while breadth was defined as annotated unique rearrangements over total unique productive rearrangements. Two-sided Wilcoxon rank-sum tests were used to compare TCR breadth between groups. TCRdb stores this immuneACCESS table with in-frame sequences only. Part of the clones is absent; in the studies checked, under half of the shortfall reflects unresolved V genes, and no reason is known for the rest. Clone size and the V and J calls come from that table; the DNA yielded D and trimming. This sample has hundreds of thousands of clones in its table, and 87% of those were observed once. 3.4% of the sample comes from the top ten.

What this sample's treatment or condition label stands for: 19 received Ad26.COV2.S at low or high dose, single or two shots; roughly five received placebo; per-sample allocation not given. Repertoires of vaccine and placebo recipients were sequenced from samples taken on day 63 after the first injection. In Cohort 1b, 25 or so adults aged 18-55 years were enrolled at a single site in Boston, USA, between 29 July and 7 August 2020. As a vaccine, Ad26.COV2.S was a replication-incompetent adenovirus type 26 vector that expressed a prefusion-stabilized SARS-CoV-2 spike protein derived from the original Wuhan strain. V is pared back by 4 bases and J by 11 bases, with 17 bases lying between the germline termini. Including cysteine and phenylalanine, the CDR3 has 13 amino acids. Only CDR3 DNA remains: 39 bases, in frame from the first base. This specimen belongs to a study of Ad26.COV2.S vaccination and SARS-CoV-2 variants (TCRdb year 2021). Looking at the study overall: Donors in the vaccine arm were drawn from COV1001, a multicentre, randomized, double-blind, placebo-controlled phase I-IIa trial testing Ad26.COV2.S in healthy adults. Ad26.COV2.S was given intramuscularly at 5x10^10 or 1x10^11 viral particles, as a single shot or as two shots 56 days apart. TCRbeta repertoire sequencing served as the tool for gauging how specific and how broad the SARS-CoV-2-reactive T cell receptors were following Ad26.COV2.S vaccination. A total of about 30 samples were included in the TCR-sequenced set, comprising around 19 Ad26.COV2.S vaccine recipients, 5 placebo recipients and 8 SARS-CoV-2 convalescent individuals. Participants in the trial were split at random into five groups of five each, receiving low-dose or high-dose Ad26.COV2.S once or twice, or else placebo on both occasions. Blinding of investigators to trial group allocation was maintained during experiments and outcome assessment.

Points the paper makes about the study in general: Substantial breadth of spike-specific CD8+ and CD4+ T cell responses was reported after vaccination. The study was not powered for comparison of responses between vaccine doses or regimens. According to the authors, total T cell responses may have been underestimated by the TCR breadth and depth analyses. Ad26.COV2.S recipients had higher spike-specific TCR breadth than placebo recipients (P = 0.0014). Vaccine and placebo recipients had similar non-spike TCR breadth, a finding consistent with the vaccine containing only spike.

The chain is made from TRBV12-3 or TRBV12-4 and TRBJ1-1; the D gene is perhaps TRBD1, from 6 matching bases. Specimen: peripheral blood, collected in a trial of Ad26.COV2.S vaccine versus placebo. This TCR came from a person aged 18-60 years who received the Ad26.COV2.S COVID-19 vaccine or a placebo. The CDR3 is CASSSRGRATAFF. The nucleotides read TGTGCCAGCAGTTCCCGGGGGCGGGCGACGGCTTTCTTT.